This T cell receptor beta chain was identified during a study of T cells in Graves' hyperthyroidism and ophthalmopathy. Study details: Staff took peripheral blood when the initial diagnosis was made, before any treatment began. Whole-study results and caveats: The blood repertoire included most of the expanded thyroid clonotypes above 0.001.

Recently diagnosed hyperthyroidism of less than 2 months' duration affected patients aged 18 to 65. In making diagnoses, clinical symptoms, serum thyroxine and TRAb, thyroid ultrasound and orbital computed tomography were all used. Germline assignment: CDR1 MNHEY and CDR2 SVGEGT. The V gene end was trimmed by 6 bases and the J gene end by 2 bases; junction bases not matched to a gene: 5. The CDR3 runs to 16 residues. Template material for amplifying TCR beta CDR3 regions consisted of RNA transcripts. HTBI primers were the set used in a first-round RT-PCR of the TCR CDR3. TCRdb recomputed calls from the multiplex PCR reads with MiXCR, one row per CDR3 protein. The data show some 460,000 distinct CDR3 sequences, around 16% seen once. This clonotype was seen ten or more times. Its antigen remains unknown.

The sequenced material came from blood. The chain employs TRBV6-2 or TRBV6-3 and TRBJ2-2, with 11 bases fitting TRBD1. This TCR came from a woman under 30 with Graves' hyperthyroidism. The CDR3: CASRRRTGGNTGELFF. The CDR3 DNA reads TGTGCCAGCAGACGAAGGACAGGGGGCAACACCGGGGAGCTGTTTTTT.